The source of this T cell receptor (beta chain) is a study of shared clonotypes between healthy human individuals. Germline CDR1 KGHSH, CDR2 LQKENI. The length of the CDR3 is 17 residues. V was trimmed by 0 bases and J by 0 bases, leaving 12 bases between them. TCRdb's table, derived via immunoSEQ multiplex PCR, lists solely in-frame clones and lacks some. This sample has about 1.5 million clones, with roughly 97% found just once. The TCR comes from a man aged 25-45 years in good health. The chain joins TRBV18 to TRBJ1-3; D is ambiguous. The material sequenced was naive CD4+ T cells sorted from blood. The subset was: CD45RA+ positively selected. The CDR3 loop is CASSPPLAGSSGNTIYF. CDR3 in DNA: TGTGCCAGCTCACCACCGTTGGCGGGAAGCTCTGGAAACACCATATATTTT.